Listed below are T cell receptor beta chains from one sample, sequenced in a study of blood T cell repertoires in COVID-19. Sequencing was performed with immunoSEQ multiplex PCR; in TCRdb, only in-frame clones are kept and a portion is missing. The table has 100,000 to 120,000 clones, about 76% seen once. What was sequenced was peripheral blood. Source of these receptors: a man aged 80 or over with acute or convalescent COVID-19. CDR3s include the opening cysteine and the closing phenylalanine or tryptophan. Each record gives: V gene, D gene, J gene, CDR3 protein. The D gene is left open where the match is weak.

TRBV5-1	.	TRBJ1-6	CASSSDSNSPLHF
TRBV5-4	TRBD2	TRBJ2-7	CASSSLTSGSGEQYF
TRBV6-5	TRBD2	TRBJ2-1	CASQGLAGGNEQFF
TRBV7-8	.	TRBJ1-1	CASSLGQTTLTEAFF
TRBV18	TRBD2	TRBJ2-1	CASSPWGGNEQFF
TRBV19	TRBD1	TRBJ2-2	CASSPGWGTANTGELFF
TRBV7-2	TRBD1	TRBJ2-7	CASSLEWTGGGYEQYF
TRBV29-1	TRBD1	TRBJ2-7	CSVASGQGYEQYF
TRBV29-1	TRBD1	TRBJ2-3	CSVDLRQGNTDTQYF
TRBV27	TRBD2	TRBJ2-3	CASRQRGLARTDTQYF
TRBV5-1	.	TRBJ1-1	CASSLKQTEFTEAFF
TRBV20-1	TRBD1	TRBJ1-5	CSASNPQGNQPQHF
TRBV6-6	TRBD2	TRBJ2-1	CASSLGLAGVGEQFF
TRBV4-1	TRBD1	TRBJ1-2	CASSGTGALINYGYTF
TRBV2	TRBD1	TRBJ2-5	CASSEATRTGQETQYF
TRBV4-3	.	TRBJ2-2	CASSQRITRGNTGELFF
TRBV6-1	TRBD2	TRBJ2-1	CASSERTSGYNEQFF
TRBV11-2	.	TRBJ2-3	CASSLVIGSTDTQYF
TRBV7-9	TRBD1	TRBJ2-3	CASSPRGLGTDTQYF
TRBV27	TRBD2	TRBJ2-1	CASRRTSGPNEQFF
TRBV7-2	.	TRBJ2-2	CASSLVGSGLTGELFF
TRBV19	.	TRBJ1-5	CASSIRGWQPQHF
TRBV5-1	.	TRBJ2-1	CASSLVLLVNEQFF
TRBV3-1/TRBV3-2	TRBD2	TRBJ2-1	CASSPEPGLLHEQFF
TRBV9	TRBD1	TRBJ2-2	CASSFDRTGVGELFF
TRBV15	.	TRBJ1-5	CATSRDFWPSNQPQHF
TRBV28	.	TRBJ1-1	CASSMARGVGEAFF
TRBV28	TRBD1	TRBJ1-4	CASSYPGQGARTRLFF
TRBV6-6	.	TRBJ1-1	CASSSSAGLPTEAFF
TRBV2	TRBD1	TRBJ1-5	CASGGTGNQPQHF
TRBV5-1	.	TRBJ1-1	CASSFGLNTEAFF
TRBV28	TRBD1	TRBJ2-1	CASSFRDRGATNNEQFF
TRBV3-1/TRBV3-2	.	TRBJ2-7	CASSQDTGKPRKYF
TRBV2	.	TRBJ1-5	CASSLQGNQPQHF
TRBV30	TRBD1	TRBJ1-2	CAWSADRAGYTF
TRBV3-1/TRBV3-2	.	TRBJ2-7	CASSHNGLQPTKQYF
TRBV29-1	TRBD1	TRBJ2-1	CSVRPTRQGNRNEQFF
TRBV3-1/TRBV3-2	TRBD2	TRBJ2-3	CASSITSASTDTQYF
TRBV5-3	TRBD1	TRBJ1-2	CARSFLGTGYGYTF
TRBV28	.	TRBJ1-1	CASSLLTEAFF
TRBV3-1/TRBV3-2	TRBD1	TRBJ1-1	CASSLGQGAAEAFF
TRBV7-2	TRBD1	TRBJ2-7	CASRPGQGVYEQYF
TRBV5-6	.	TRBJ1-3	CASSLAGAPGNTIYF
TRBV5-1	.	TRBJ2-3	CASSSLTGSTDTQYF
TRBV29-1	TRBD1	TRBJ1-1	CSVHLQGAGNTEAFF